The 21 T cell receptor beta chains below all came from one sample that was sequenced in a study of early T cells in non-severe SARS-CoV-2 infection. TCRdb ran MiXCR on the 5' RACE reads and lists one entry per CDR3 protein. The table has roughly 17,000 distinct CDR3 sequences, about 5% seen once. Sequenced sample: whole blood. The source is an adult who was a healthcare worker with PCR-confirmed SARS-CoV-2 infection or an uninfected control (not recorded which).

The chain links TRBV7-9 to TRBJ2-5, with 7 bases fitting TRBD1. The CDR3 is 14 amino acids. Germline CDR1 and CDR2: SEHNR and FQNEAQ (reference sequence). V shed 3 bases and J 2 bases; nucleotides not matched to a gene: 3. The DNA of the CDR3 is TGTGCCAGCAGCTTTGTGGGACAGCAAGAGACCCAGTACTTC. It is translated as CASSFVGQQETQYF.

This clonotype was counted at least ten times. The genes are TRBV4-2 and TRBJ1-1; the D is unclear. The V end was cut by 4 bases, the J end by 0 bases, with 12 bases between. The CDR3 runs to 15 residues. The germline CDR1 and CDR2 sequences are LGHNA and YNFKEQ. The CDR3 protein is CASSPPVRVNTEAFF. The CDR3, as DNA: TGTGCCAGCAGCCCCCCGGTCAGAGTGAACACTGAAGCTTTCTTT.

This clonotype occurred many times. The J gene is TRBJ2-5, the V gene TRBV7-2, with D perhaps matching TRBD1 (6 bases). V lost 1 base to trimming and J lost 4 bases, with 7 bases between them. The germline V gene encodes CDR1 SGHTA and CDR2 FQGNSA. This CDR3 has 13 amino acids. The chain's CDR3 is CASSLGRGETQYF. The CDR3 DNA follows: TGTGCCAGCAGCTTAGGCAGGGGAGAGACCCAGTACTTC.

The rearrangement uses TRBV7-9 and TRBJ2-7; 10 nucleotides align to TRBD1. Trimming took 5 bases from V and 2 from J; bases not matched to a gene: 3. This CDR3 contains 14 residues. In germline, CDR1 is SEHNR, CDR2 FQNEAQ (reference sequence). CDR3 nucleotides: TGTGCCAGCAGCCGTGACAGGGGGCCCTACGAGCAGTACTTC. Translating it yields CASSRDRGPYEQYF.

At least ten counts were recorded for this clonotype. The rearrangement links TRBV20-1 to TRBJ2-1; 10 bases are shared with TRBD2. The CDR3 covers 15 residues. CDR1 and CDR2 from the germline V gene are DFQATT and SNEGSKA (reference sequence). V dropped 3 bases and J dropped 7; count of bases not matched to a gene: 9. Here the CDR3 DNA reads TGCAGTGCTAGGATAGGACTAGCGGAATGGAATGAGCAGTTCTTC. Amino acids: CSARIGLAEWNEQFF.

This clonotype turned up a few times. J is TRBJ2-4 and V is TRBV6-2 or TRBV6-3, with D possibly matching TRBD2 (6 bases). CDR1 MNHEY and CDR2 SVGEGT come from the germline V gene. V lost 6 bases to trimming and J lost 1 base, with 19 bases between them. This CDR3 region has 17 residues. CDR3 protein: CASSAKDGGWAKNIQYF. CDR3 DNA: TGTGCCAGCAGCGCTAAGGACGGGGGATGGGCCAAAAACATTCAGTACTTC.

This clonotype was seen a handful of times. The chain links TRBV3-1 to TRBJ1-1; D unclear. The CDR3 length is 14 residues. Germline CDR1 LGHDT, CDR2 YNNKEL (reference sequence). V was cut by 1 base and J by 0 bases, with 6 bases left in between. CDR3: CASSQAAVNTEAFF. DNA for the CDR3: TGTGCCAGCAGCCAAGCGGCGGTGAACACTGAAGCTTTCTTT. Based on the CDR3 plus reference TRBV3-1 and TRBJ1-1, the full variable domain is DTAVSQTPKYLVTQMGNDKSIKCEQNLGHDTMYWYKQDSKKFLKIMFSYNNKELIINETVPNRFSPKSPDKAHLNLHINSLELGDSAVYFCASSQAAVNTEAFFGQGTRLTVV.

This clonotype was detected ten times or more. This rearrangement joins TRBV20-1 to TRBJ2-1; TRBD2 matches 7 bases. Germline assignment: CDR1 DFQATT and CDR2 SNEGSKA (reference sequence). V lost 3 bases to trimming and J lost 5 bases; unmatched junction nucleotides: 10. This CDR3 comprises 15 residues. The CDR3 loop is CSASLTGLHNNEQFF. The CDR3 DNA sequence: TGCAGTGCTAGCCTGACGGGACTACACAACAATGAGCAGTTCTTC.

This clonotype was seen repeatedly, ten times or more. The V call is TRBV6-6, the J call TRBJ1-2; D remains unclear. The CDR3 consists of 12 residues. Trimming took 7 bases from V and 5 from J, leaving 11 bases between them. CDR1 and CDR2 (germline): MNHNY, SVGAGI (reference sequence). The chain's CDR3 is CASTPWDYGYTF. The CDR3 coding sequence is TGTGCCAGCACCCCATGGGATTATGGCTACACCTTC.

Many counts were recorded for this clonotype. V usage is TRBV2 and J usage is TRBJ2-2; D is unclear. Germline CDR1 SNHLY, CDR2 FYNNEI. The CDR3 has 16 amino acids. The germline V and J ends were trimmed by 6 bases and 6 bases, with 20 bases remaining between them. The CDR3 bases are TGTGCCAGCAGCGCCCAATCAGGATCACTGGCCGGGGAGCTGTTTTTT. Residues: CASSAQSGSLAGELFF.

This clonotype has at least ten counts. V usage is TRBV27 and J usage is TRBJ2-7, with 10 bases lining up with TRBD2. In germline, CDR1 is MNHEY, CDR2 SMNVEV (reference sequence). Trimming removed 4 bases from V and 4 bases from J; junction bases left unmatched: 4. The CDR3 is 14 residues long. As DNA, the CDR3 is TGTGCCAGCAGTTCTCTAGCGGGAGTGTACGAGCAGTACGTC. Its protein is CASSSLAGVYEQYV.

In its sample, this clonotype was seen many times. This chain connects TRBV27 to TRBJ2-3, with D perhaps TRBD2 (5 bases). The CDR3 spans 16 residues. The germline V and J ends were trimmed by 0 bases and 1 base, with 11 bases remaining between them. Germline V gene lookup returns CDR1 MNHEY and CDR2 SMNVEV (reference sequence). The CDR3 here is CASSLSRVQGTDTQYF. The CDR3 DNA sequence: TGTGCCAGCAGTTTATCGAGGGTCCAAGGCACAGATACGCAGTATTTT.

This clonotype was counted ten times or more. The V call is TRBV20-1, the J call TRBJ2-1, with D perhaps TRBD2 (5 bases). The germline CDR1 and CDR2 sequences are DFQATT and SNEGSKA (reference sequence). V was pared by 3 bases and J by 4 bases, with 22 bases between. The CDR3 totals 17 residues. CDR3 in amino acids: CSASTAARAPLYNEQFF. The CDR3 DNA is TGCAGTGCTAGCACCGCAGCGAGGGCGCCCCTATACAATGAGCAGTTCTTC.

This clonotype was recorded at least ten times. J is TRBJ1-2 and V is TRBV7-9; 7 nucleotides line up with TRBD1. The ends lost 5 bases at V and 4 bases at J; junction bases unmatched: 7. CDR3 size: 14 residues. Germline CDR1 is SEHNR and CDR2 is FQNEAQ (reference sequence). This CDR3 reads CASSPAGGLYGYTF. DNA for the CDR3: TGTGCCAGCAGCCCAGCAGGGGGGCTCTATGGCTACACCTTC.

The chain combines TRBV12-3 or TRBV12-4 with TRBJ2-3; D is unclear. This CDR3 is 16 amino acids long. Trimming stripped 2 bases from V and 2 bases from J, with 14 bases between. The CDR3 is CASSLLTFAPTDTQYF. The DNA of the CDR3 is TGTGCCAGCAGTTTACTGACATTCGCCCCCACAGATACGCAGTATTTT.

V is TRBV25-1 and J is TRBJ2-5; possible D gene TRBD2, 5 bases. V was clipped by 4 bases and J by 6 bases, with 6 bases between them. Germline CDR1 reads MGHDK; CDR2 reads SYGVNS. The CDR3 spans 11 residues. The CDR3 is CASSAGKTQYF. CDR3 nucleotides: TGTGCCAGCAGTGCGGGAAAGACCCAGTACTTC.

The gene calls are TRBV28 and TRBJ2-2; no clear D gene. The CDR3 is made up of 14 amino acids. The V gene lost 2 bases and the J gene lost 2 bases, with 6 bases spanning the gap. CDR1 MDHEN and CDR2 SYDVKM come from the germline V gene. As DNA, the CDR3 is TGTGCCAGCAGTTTACGGGCAAACACCGGGGAGCTGTTTTTT. Amino acid sequence: CASSLRANTGELFF.

This clonotype occurred many times. This sequence joins TRBV29-1 and TRBJ2-7; either TRBD1 or TRBD2 may supply D (6 bases each). The V end lost 3 bases, the J end lost 6 bases, and 12 bases lay between the germline ends. The CDR3 has 12 residues. Germline V gives CDR1 SQVTM, CDR2 ANQGSEA. The CDR3 DNA is TGCAGCGTTGAGGGCAGGGGAGGCGAGCAGTACGTC. Translating it yields CSVEGRGGEQYV.

This clonotype was picked up many times. The chain carries TRBV16 and TRBJ1-3, with TRBD1 as a possible D gene (5 bases). Trimming left V 2 bases short and J 0 bases short, with 11 bases between. CDR3 length: 16 residues. Germline assignment: CDR1 KGHSY and CDR2 FQNENV. The CDR3 nucleotides are TGTGCCAGCAGCCAACCCGGGGGGAGCTCTGGAAACACCATATATTTT. It is translated as CASSQPGGSSGNTIYF.

This clonotype has a handful of counts. V is TRBV2 and J is TRBJ2-7; D is unclear. CDR3 length: 12 residues. The V end lost 8 bases, the J end lost 7 bases, and 15 bases lay between the germline ends. Germline CDR1 SNHLY, CDR2 FYNNEI. The CDR3 sequence is CASQRRVLEQYV. CDR3 DNA: TGTGCCAGCCAACGTAGGGTTTTGGAGCAGTACGTC.

This clonotype was counted many times. The chain is built from TRBV5-1 and TRBJ2-1; 8 bases match TRBD2. Trimming took 4 bases from V and 5 from J; bases not matched to a gene: 8. CDR3 length: 15 residues. Germline CDR1 SGHRS, CDR2 YFSETQ. The CDR3 loop is CASSAQGLENNEQFF. The DNA of the CDR3 is TGCGCCAGCAGCGCCCAGGGACTAGAGAACAATGAGCAGTTCTTC.